These 20 T cell receptor beta chains were sequenced from one sample in a study of control samples from healthy donors and cancer patients. TCRdb's table, derived via immunoSEQ multiplex PCR, lists solely in-frame clones and lacks some. The sample yields 150,000 to 200,000 clones, roughly 88% seen once. Material for sequencing was blood. These receptor sequences come from a man aged 18 to 30 in good health.

The chain uses TRBV28 and TRBJ2-2; the match to TRBD1 covers 10 bases. The CDR3 loop spans 15 amino acids. The ends lost 7 bases at V and 5 bases at J; junction bases unmatched: 7. Germline V gene lookup returns CDR1 MDHEN and CDR2 SYDVKM. CDR3 in DNA: TGTGCCAGCATAGCCGGGACAGGGGTTACCGGGGAGCTGTTTTTT. As protein: CASIAGTGVTGELFF.

This chain connects TRBV9 to TRBJ2-2, with 11 bases lining up with TRBD1. Germline values: CDR1 SGDLS, CDR2 YYNGEE. V was pared by 3 bases and J by 6 bases, with 4 bases of the junction left unmatched. The CDR3 has 15 residues. CDR3 residues: CASSAGQGVAGELFF. The CDR3 DNA is TGTGCCAGCAGCGCGGGACAGGGGGTAGCCGGGGAGCTGTTTTTT.

V and J are TRBV18 and TRBJ1-2, with 10 bases fitting TRBD1. Germline loops: CDR1 KGHSH, CDR2 LQKENI. The CDR3 has 16 amino acids. Trimming took 3 bases from V and 5 from J; bases not matched to a gene: 9. The CDR3 coding sequence is TGTGCCAGCTCACCCCCCCCCGGACAGGGGGTTTATGGCTACACCTTC. Amino acids: CASSPPPGQGVYGYTF.

The chain uses TRBV7-8 and TRBJ2-3; TRBD2 matches at 9 bases. The CDR3 covers 16 residues. Trimming cost V 1 base and J 2 bases; bases outside gene matches: 4. Germline values: CDR1 SGHVS, CDR2 FQNEAQ. Here the CDR3 reads CASSLGGGDDTDTQYF. DNA for the CDR3: TGTGCCAGCAGCTTAGGCGGGGGGGACGACACAGATACGCAGTATTTT.

This clone has a single count. The rearrangement joins TRBV11-2 to TRBJ2-5; the match to TRBD2 covers 11 bases. This CDR3 region has 16 residues. From germline, CDR1 is SGHAT and CDR2 FQNNGV. Germline trimming cut 1 base from V and 7 bases from J; bases unmatched to any gene: 8. DNA of the CDR3: TGTGCCAGCAGCTTAGGGGCTAGCGGGGGGTTCGGGACCCAGTACTTC. Residues: CASSLGASGGFGTQYF.

This clone occurred once. The chain joins TRBV5-1 to TRBJ2-7, with 8 bases matching TRBD1. The germline V gene encodes CDR1 SGHRS and CDR2 YFSETQ. V was pared by 4 bases and J by 2 bases, with 8 bases of the junction left unmatched. CDR3 size: 15 residues. The CDR3 DNA reads TGCGCCAGCAGCGCCGGGACAGGACCTCCCTACGAGCAGTACTTC. Its protein is CASSAGTGPPYEQYF.

This clone was found once. This chain links TRBV5-1 with TRBJ1-3; 7 positions match TRBD1. The trim removed 4 bases at V and 8 bases at J, leaving 9 bases unmatched. Per germline, CDR1 SGHRS and CDR2 YFSETQ. This CDR3 contains 14 residues. The CDR3: CASSLQGRVDTIYF. The CDR3 DNA follows: TGCGCCAGCAGCCTACAGGGGAGGGTAGACACCATATATTTT.

J is TRBJ1-1 and V is TRBV9, with D possibly TRBD1 on 5 matching bases. Looked up from germline, CDR1 is SGDLS and CDR2 is YYNGEE. This CDR3 contains 16 residues. V gave up 3 bases and J gave up 4 bases, with 19 bases separating them. CDR3 sequence reads: CASSARVAGGSTEAFF. DNA for the CDR3: TGTGCCAGCAGCGCGAGGGTTGCGGGGGGGAGCACTGAAGCTTTCTTT.

The CDR3 region is CASSLVSAEDEQYF. CDR3 coding DNA: TGTGCCAGCAGCTTAGTTTCCGCGGAGGACGAGCAGTACTTC. V and J are TRBV7-9 and TRBJ2-7, with a possible D match to TRBD2 (5 bases). Germline assignment: CDR1 SEHNR and CDR2 FQNEAQ (reference sequence). The CDR3 has 14 residues. With 1 base removed from V and 5 bases from J, the gap between germline ends came to 12 bases.

This chain joins TRBV30 and TRBJ2-5; 9 nucleotides align to TRBD2. Trimming cost V 4 bases and J 0 bases; bases outside gene matches: 0. The CDR3 has 13 amino acids. CDR1 and CDR2 (germline): GTSNPN, SVGIG (reference sequence). The DNA for the CDR3 is TGTGCCTGGACTAGCGGGAACCAAGAGACCCAGTACTTC. This translates into CAWTSGNQETQYF.

This chain's CDR3 is CASSDRTPIDYGYTF. The CDR3 DNA reads TGTGCCAGCAGTGACAGGACTCCAATAGACTATGGCTACACCTTC. The chain recombines TRBV2 with TRBJ1-2; D is unresolved. V was clipped by 3 bases and J by 3 bases, with 14 bases between them. This CDR3 is built from 15 residues. Germline loops: CDR1 SNHLY, CDR2 FYNNEI.

The CDR3 is CATSDDSVYGYTF. The CDR3 nucleotides are TGTGCCACCAGTGATGACAGTGTCTATGGCTACACCTTC. This chain joins TRBV24-1 and TRBJ1-2, with D possibly TRBD1 on 5 matching bases. The germline V gene encodes CDR1 KGHDR and CDR2 SFDVKD. Trimming removed 3 bases from V and 4 bases from J, with 8 bases in between. This CDR3 has 13 amino acids.

Concerning this clone itself: A much bigger clone sits one base away, suggesting this may be a read error. This chain uses TRBV7-9 with TRBJ2-2; the match to TRBD2 covers 13 bases. The ends lost 5 bases at V and 10 bases at J; junction bases unmatched: 13. CDR1 SEHNR and CDR2 FQNEAQ come from the germline V gene (reference sequence). This CDR3 is built from 17 residues. CDR3 amino acids: CASSPTRLAGGIEELFF. DNA for the CDR3: TGTGCCAGCAGCCCCACCCGACTAGCGGGGGGCATCGAGGAGCTGTTTTTT.

The rearrangement links TRBV7-8 to TRBJ1-4, with D possibly TRBD1 on 5 matching bases. CDR3 length: 14 amino acids. CDR1 and CDR2 from the germline V gene are SGHVS and FQNEAQ. The ends were cut back, 2 bases at V and 4 bases at J, with 8 bases in the middle. The CDR3 DNA sequence: TGTGCCAGCAGCTTAACAGGATTTAATGAAAAACTGTTTTTT. As protein: CASSLTGFNEKLFF. Drawing the rest from reference TRBV7-8 and TRBJ1-4, the complete variable domain is GAGVSQSPRYKVAKRGQDVALRCDPISGHVSLFWYQQALGQGPEFLTYFQNEAQLDKSGLPSDRFFAERPEGSVSTLKIQRTQQEDSAVYLCASSLTGFNEKLFFGSGTQLSVL.

This clone appeared a single time. V gene TRBV15 combines with J gene TRBJ2-7; 9 nucleotides match TRBD1. Germline V lookup: CDR1 LNHNV, CDR2 YYDKDF (reference sequence). Trimming at V came to 2 bases and at J to 5 bases, leaving 7 bases not matched to a gene. The CDR3 contains 15 residues. CDR3 loop: CATSRTTGGSHEQYF. The CDR3 DNA reads as TGTGCCACCAGCAGAACGACAGGGGGGAGCCACGAGCAGTACTTC.

The V call is TRBV11-2, the J call TRBJ2-3; no clear D. Trimming cost V 5 bases and J 4 bases, with 10 bases left between them. This CDR3 region has 13 residues. Germline V lookup: CDR1 SGHAT, CDR2 FQNNGV. CDR3 in DNA: TGTGCCAGCAGCGTTGACCGACCAGATACGCAGTATTTT. Translated, it gives CASSVDRPDTQYF.

The V and J genes are TRBV28 and TRBJ1-6; D is ambiguous. Germline assignment: CDR1 MDHEN and CDR2 SYDVKM. CDR3 length: 14 residues. V shed 8 bases and J shed 9 bases, with 17 bases lying between them. In DNA form, the CDR3 reads TGTGCCAGCGGTAGGCAGTCCGGGGTTTCACCCCTCCACTTT. Translated, it gives CASGRQSGVSPLHF.

J is TRBJ1-6 and V is TRBV2; D unresolved. Germline V gene lookup returns CDR1 SNHLY and CDR2 FYNNEI. Between the trimmed V and J ends, which lost 6 bases and 9 bases, there was a span of 15 bases. CDR3 length equals 14 residues. The CDR3 region has the DNA TGTGCCAGCAGATCCGGGTCCTCCTTTTCACCCCTCCACTTT. This gives the protein CASRSGSSFSPLHF. The complete variable domain, with remaining parts taken from reference TRBV2 and TRBJ1-6, reads EPEVTQTPSHQVTQMGQEVILRCVPISNHLYFYWYRQILGQKVEFLVSFYNNEISEKSEIFDDQFSVERPDGSNFTLKIRSTKLEDSAMYFCASRSGSSFSPLHFGNGTRLTVT.

The chain carries TRBV24-1 and TRBJ2-1; 8 bases fit TRBD1. Germline assignment: CDR1 KGHDR and CDR2 SFDVKD. CDR3 length equals 16 residues. V dropped 3 bases and J dropped 3; count of bases not matched to a gene: 6. CDR3 sequence: CATSDRTGRNYNEQFF. CDR3 DNA sequence: TGTGCCACCAGTGATCGGACAGGGAGGAACTACAATGAGCAGTTCTTC.

This sequence joins TRBV25-1 and TRBJ2-1, with D unclear. The CDR3 covers 17 residues. Trimming shortened V by 8 bases and J by 0 bases, and 20 bases separated the two germline ends. Germline V gives CDR1 MGHDK, CDR2 SYGVNS. CDR3 DNA: TGTGCCAGCGGGGATGGGATTGGGTCGAGCTCCTACAATGAGCAGTTCTTC. Translating it yields CASGDGIGSSSYNEQFF.